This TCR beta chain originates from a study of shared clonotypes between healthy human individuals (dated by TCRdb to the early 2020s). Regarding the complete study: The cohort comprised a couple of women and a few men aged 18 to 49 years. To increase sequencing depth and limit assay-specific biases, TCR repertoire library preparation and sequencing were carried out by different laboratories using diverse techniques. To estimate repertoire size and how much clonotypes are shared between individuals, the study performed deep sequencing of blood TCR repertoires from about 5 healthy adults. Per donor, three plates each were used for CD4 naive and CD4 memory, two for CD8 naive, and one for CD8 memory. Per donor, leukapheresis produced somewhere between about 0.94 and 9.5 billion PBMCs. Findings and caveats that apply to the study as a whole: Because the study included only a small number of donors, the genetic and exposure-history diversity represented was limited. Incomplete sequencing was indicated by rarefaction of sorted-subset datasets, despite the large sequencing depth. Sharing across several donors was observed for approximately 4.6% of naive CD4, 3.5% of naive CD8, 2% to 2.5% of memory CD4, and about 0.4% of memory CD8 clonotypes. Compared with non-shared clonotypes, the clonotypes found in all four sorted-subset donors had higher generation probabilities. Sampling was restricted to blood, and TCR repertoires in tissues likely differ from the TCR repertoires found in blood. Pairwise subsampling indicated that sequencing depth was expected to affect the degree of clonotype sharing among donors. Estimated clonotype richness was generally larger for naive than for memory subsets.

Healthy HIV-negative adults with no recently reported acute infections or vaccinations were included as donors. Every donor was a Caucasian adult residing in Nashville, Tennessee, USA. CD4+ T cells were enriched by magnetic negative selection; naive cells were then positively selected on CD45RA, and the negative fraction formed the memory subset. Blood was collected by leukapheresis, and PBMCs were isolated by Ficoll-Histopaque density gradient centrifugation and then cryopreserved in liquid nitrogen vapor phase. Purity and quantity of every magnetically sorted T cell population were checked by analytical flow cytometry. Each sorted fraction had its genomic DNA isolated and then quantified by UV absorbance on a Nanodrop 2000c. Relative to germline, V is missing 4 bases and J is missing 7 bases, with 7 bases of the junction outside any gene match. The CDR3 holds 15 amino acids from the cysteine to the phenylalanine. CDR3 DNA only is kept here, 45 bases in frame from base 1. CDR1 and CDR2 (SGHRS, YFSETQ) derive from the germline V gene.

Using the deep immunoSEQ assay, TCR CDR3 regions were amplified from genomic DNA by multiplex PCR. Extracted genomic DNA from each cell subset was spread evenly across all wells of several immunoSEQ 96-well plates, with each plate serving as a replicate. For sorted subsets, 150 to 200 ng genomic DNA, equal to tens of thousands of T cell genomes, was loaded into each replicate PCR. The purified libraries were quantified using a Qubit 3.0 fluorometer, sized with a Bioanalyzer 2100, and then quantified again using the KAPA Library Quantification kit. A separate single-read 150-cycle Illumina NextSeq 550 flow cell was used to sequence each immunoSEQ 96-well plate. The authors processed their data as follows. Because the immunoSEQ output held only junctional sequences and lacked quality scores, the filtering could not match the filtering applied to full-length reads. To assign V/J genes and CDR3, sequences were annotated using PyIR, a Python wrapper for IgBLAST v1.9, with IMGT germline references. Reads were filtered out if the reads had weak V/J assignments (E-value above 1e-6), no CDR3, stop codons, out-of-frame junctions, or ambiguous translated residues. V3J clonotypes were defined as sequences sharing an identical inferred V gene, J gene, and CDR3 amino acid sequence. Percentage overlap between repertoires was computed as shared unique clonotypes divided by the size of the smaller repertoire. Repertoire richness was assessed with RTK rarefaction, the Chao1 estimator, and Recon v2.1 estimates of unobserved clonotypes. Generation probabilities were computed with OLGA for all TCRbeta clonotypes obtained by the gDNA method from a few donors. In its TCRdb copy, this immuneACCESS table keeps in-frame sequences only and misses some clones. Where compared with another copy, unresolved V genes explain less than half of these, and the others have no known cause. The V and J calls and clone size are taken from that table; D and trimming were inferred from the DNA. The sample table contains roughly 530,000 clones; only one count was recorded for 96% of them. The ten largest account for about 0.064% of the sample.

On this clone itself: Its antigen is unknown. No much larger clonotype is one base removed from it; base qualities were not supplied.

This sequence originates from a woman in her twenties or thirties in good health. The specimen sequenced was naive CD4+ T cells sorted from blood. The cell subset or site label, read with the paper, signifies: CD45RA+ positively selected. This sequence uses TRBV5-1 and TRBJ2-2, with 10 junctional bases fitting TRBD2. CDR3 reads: CASSPGLAGVGELFF. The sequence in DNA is TGCGCCAGCAGCCCCGGTCTAGCGGGAGTCGGGGAGCTGTTTTTT.